This T cell receptor beta chain was documented in a study of regulatory T cells in long-lasting Graves disease. This clonotype was observed at least ten times. The CDR3 is 16 amino acids. Looked up from germline, CDR1 is SEHNR and CDR2 is FQNEAQ (reference sequence). Trimming at V came to 6 bases and at J to 5 bases, leaving 15 bases not matched to a gene. Time point meaning: newly diagnosed GD, antithyroid drugs for less than 3 months. From PBMCs, RNA was extracted and then used to make the TCR library. Combining iRepertoire HTBI primers with Arm-PCR of CDR3 regions, the authors built TCR beta libraries. TCRdb passed the multiplex PCR reads through MiXCR, listing each CDR3 protein once. This sample has hundreds of thousands of distinct CDR3 sequences; approximately 15% occur once, and the top ten carry roughly a tenth. These data are also associated with another study on T cells in Graves' hyperthyroidism and ophthalmopathy. That publication notes: Stable disease denoted Graves' hyperthyroidism without ophthalmopathy progression within 18 months. TCR CDR3 regions were first amplified by RT-PCR with HTBI primers. Most clonotypes expanded in thyroid above 0.001 were likewise present in blood.

The receptor comes from a man under 40 with Graves disease. Specimen: peripheral blood mononuclear cells (PBMCs), collected at new diagnosis, from a patient treated with antithyroid drugs. V is TRBV7-9 and J is TRBJ2-7; 8 bases agree with TRBD2. The CDR3 DNA reads as TGTGCCAGCAGTCTTAGTATTGCGGGAGGCCTTGACGAGCAGTACTTC. Translation gives CASSLSIAGGLDEQYF.